These T cell receptor beta chains were read from a single sample in a study of blood T cell repertoires in COVID-19. Sequencing used immunoSEQ multiplex PCR; TCRdb keeps in-frame clones, though not all of them. There are some 310,000 clones in the sample; just under 90% occur only once, and more than 9% lies in the top ten. Material for sequencing was PBMCs or T cells enriched from blood (not recorded which). The source of these receptors is a woman aged 25 to 39 who had recovered from COVID-19. CDR3s include the opening cysteine and the closing phenylalanine or tryptophan. Fields, in order: J gene, CDR3 length, clone size, D gene, V gene, CDR3 DNA, CDR3 protein. D genes are given only for firm matches. Some rows mark clone size as missing; the rest say once, few, many or name a class of expanded clone.

>TRBJ2-7|14|once|.|TRBV6-5
TGTGCCAGCAGTAAAACCGGGACATCCATCGAGCAGTACTTC
CASSKTGTSIEQYF
>TRBJ1-5|17|few|TRBD1|TRBV6-6
TGTGCCAGCAGTCCCACGACAGGGCCCAGTAAGATTCAGCCCCAGCATTTT
CASSPTTGPSKIQPQHF
>TRBJ1-1|16|once|.|TRBV25-1
TGTGCCAGCAGTGAATTCAGTCAGGGAATGAACACTGAAGCTTTCTTT
CASSEFSQGMNTEAFF
>TRBJ1-3|15|once|TRBD1|TRBV5-1
TGCGCCAGCAGCTCCCAGGGGGCGGAGGGAAACACCATATATTTT
CASSSQGAEGNTIYF
>TRBJ1-1|15|.|.|TRBV5-1
TGCGCCAGCAGCTCCCAGGGAGGAGTGAACACTGAAGCTTTCTTT
CASSSQGGVNTEAFF
>TRBJ1-2|14|once|.|TRBV2
TGTGCCAGCAGCCCCCCTGGAGGGTTCGATGGCTACACCTTC
CASSPPGGFDGYTF
>TRBJ1-2|13|once|TRBD1|TRBV5-1
TGCGCCAGCAGCTTGGGGACAGGGGAAGGCTACACCTTC
CASSLGTGEGYTF
>TRBJ2-1|15|.|TRBD2|TRBV6-2/TRBV6-3
TGTGCCAGCAGCATACTAGCGGAACGAGGGAATGAGCAGTTCTTC
CASSILAERGNEQFF
>TRBJ1-5|18|.|TRBD1|TRBV5-8
TGTGCCAGCAGCTTGGCGCCCGGGACAGGGGGTCGCAATCAGCCCCAGCATTTT
CASSLAPGTGGRNQPQHF
>TRBJ1-3|15|.|.|TRBV10-3
TGTGCCATCAGTGTTATCCCGGGGACTGGAAACACCATATATTTT
CAISVIPGTGNTIYF
>TRBJ2-7|16|.|TRBD2|TRBV18
TGTGCCAGCTCACCAGGTGGGACTAGCGGGTCGTGGGAGCAGTACTTC
CASSPGGTSGSWEQYF
>TRBJ2-7|13|.|TRBD2|TRBV6-6
TGTGCCAAATACGCCGGGACTAGGTACGAGCAGTACTTC
CAKYAGTRYEQYF
>TRBJ2-7|16|.|TRBD2|TRBV18
TGTGCCAGCTGGGACGCTAGCGGGAGGGCTACCCACGAGCAGTACTTC
CASWDASGRATHEQYF
>TRBJ1-5|12|.|.|TRBV20-1
TGCAGTGCTAGTATACAGGGTCAGCCCCAGCATTTT
CSASIQGQPQHF
>TRBJ1-2|14|.|.|TRBV4-2
TGTGCCAGCAGCCAAGATGTGTGGAGCTATGGCTACACCTTC
CASSQDVWSYGYTF
>TRBJ1-5|18|.|TRBD1|TRBV27
TGTGCCAGCAGTTTCCTTTCCGGGACAGGGGACAGCAATCAGCCCCAGCATTTT
CASSFLSGTGDSNQPQHF
>TRBJ2-3|15|.|.|TRBV11-2
TGTGCCAGCAGCTTAGAGGGACTTGTCACAGATACGCAGTATTTT
CASSLEGLVTDTQYF
>TRBJ2-7|14|.|.|TRBV28
TGTGCCAGCAGTTTAATGTTGGGGGGTACCGAGCAGTACTTC
CASSLMLGGTEQYF
>TRBJ1-2|12|.|.|TRBV5-6
TGTGCCAGCAGCCCCCAGGGTAATGGCTACACCTTC
CASSPQGNGYTF
>TRBJ2-3|16|.|TRBD2|TRBV2
TGTGCCAGCAGTGCCGGACTAGCGGGATTCACAGATACGCAGTATTTT
CASSAGLAGFTDTQYF
>TRBJ1-6|14|.|.|TRBV7-3
TGTGCCAGCAGCTTAGGGGACTCTAATTCACCCCTCCACTTT
CASSLGDSNSPLHF
>TRBJ1-3|18|.|.|TRBV12-5
TGTGCTAGTGGTCCAACGGGAGGTGGGGGGGGCTCTGGAAACACCATATATTTT
CASGPTGGGGGSGNTIYF
>TRBJ2-3|15|.|TRBD1|TRBV27
TGTGCCAGCAGTTTGGAGACAGGGTATTCAGATACGCAGTATTTT
CASSLETGYSDTQYF
>TRBJ1-1|16|.|TRBD1|TRBV30
TGTGCCTGCTATAACACAGGGGGGCAGCGAAGAACTGAAGCTTTCTTT
CACYNTGGQRRTEAFF
>TRBJ1-1|18|.|TRBD1|TRBV18
TGTGCCAGCTCTTTAAATGACGGGACAGGCTCCATGAACACTGAAGCTTTCTTT
CASSLNDGTGSMNTEAFF
>TRBJ1-1|17|.|.|TRBV5-6
TGTGCCAGCAGCTTTTATGTTCTTCCCAGTCCCGACACTGAAGCTTTCTTT
CASSFYVLPSPDTEAFF
>TRBJ1-5|15|.|.|TRBV19
TGTGCCACCGGGGTAGAACACGGCGTTAATCAGCCCCAGCATTTT
CATGVEHGVNQPQHF
>TRBJ2-1|15|.|.|TRBV10-3
TGTGCCATCAGTGAGTCGTACAGCTCCTACAATGAGCAGTTCTTC
CAISESYSSYNEQFF